This T cell receptor (beta chain) was documented in a study of cytomegalovirus exposure and HLA in healthy donors. Overall study results and limits: A later analysis linked 16,951 TCR beta sequences to HLA alleles at 0.05 false discovery rate.

This clone was detected a few times. Its antigen is not identified. Germline V gives CDR1 MGHRA, CDR2 YSYEKL. The CDR3 has 15 residues. J lost 3 bases, V lost 2 bases, and 4 bases had no gene match. The PCR ran on 60 Vbeta and 13 Jbeta primers. Sequencing used immunoSEQ multiplex PCR; TCRdb keeps in-frame clones, though not all of them. The sample contains 130,000 or so clones, under 70% of which appear only once. Sequences were obtained from PBMCs. The receptor comes from a man younger than 35 in good health and CMV-seronegative. The chain employs TRBV4-1 and TRBJ2-3, with TRBD1 matching over 8 bases. The CDR3 DNA reads as TGCGCCAGCAGCCAACGGACAGGGAGAACAGATACGCAGTATTTT. Amino acid sequence: CASSQRTGRTDTQYF.